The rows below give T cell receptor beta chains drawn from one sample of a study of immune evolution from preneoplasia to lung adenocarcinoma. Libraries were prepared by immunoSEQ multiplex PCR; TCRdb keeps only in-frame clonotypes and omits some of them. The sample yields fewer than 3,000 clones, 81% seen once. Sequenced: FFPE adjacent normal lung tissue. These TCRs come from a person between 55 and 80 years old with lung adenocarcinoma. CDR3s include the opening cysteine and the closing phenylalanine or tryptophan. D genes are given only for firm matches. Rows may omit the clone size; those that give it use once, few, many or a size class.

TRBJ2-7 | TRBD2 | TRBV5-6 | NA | TGTGCCAGCAGCTTGGTTCTAGCGGGAGGGGGCGAGCAGTACTTC | CASSLVLAGGGEQYF
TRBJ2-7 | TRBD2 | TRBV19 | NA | TGTGCCAGTAGCGAGACTAGCGGGGGCTACGAGCAGTACTTC | CASSETSGGYEQYF
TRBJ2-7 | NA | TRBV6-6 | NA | TGTGCCAGCAGTTCCGGGACAAACACCTACGAGCAGTACTTC | CASSSGTNTYEQYF
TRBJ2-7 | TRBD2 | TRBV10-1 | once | TGCGCCAGCACAGGACTAGCGGCCTACGAGCAGTACTTC | CASTGLAAYEQYF
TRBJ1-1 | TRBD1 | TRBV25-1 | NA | TGTGCCAGCAGCAAGACAGGGGATACTGAAGCTTTCTTT | CASSKTGDTEAFF
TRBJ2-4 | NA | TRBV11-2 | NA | TGTGCCAGCAGCTCACAGTCTACAAAACACATTCAGTACTTC | CASSSQSTKHIQYF
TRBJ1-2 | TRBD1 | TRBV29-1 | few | TGCAGCGTTGATCCAGGGACAGGGGTGGGCGGCTACACCTTC | CSVDPGTGVGGYTF
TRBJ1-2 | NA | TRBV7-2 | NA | TGTGCCAGCAGCTTTGGTCAGTCAGATGGCTACACCTTC | CASSFGQSDGYTF
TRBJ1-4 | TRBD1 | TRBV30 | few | TGTGCCTGGAGTAATCCGGGACAGGGTCACGAAAAACTGTTTTTT | CAWSNPGQGHEKLFF
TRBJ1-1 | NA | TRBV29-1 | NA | TGCAGCGTTCGAACAGGGCCGAACACTGAAGCTTTCTTT | CSVRTGPNTEAFF
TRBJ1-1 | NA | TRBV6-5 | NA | TGTGCCAGCAGTTACTCGGGAGTGAACACTGAAGCTTTCTTT | CASSYSGVNTEAFF
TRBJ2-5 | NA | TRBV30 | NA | TGTGCCTGGAGTCGTGGGTTACAAGAGACCCAGTACTTC | CAWSRGLQETQYF